The 19 T cell receptor beta chains below come from one sample, sequenced in a study of cytotoxic CD8 clonotypes in ibrutinib-treated CLL. Clones were read by immunoSEQ multiplex PCR, and TCRdb kept only the in-frame ones, dropping some. The table lists about 49,000 clones, approximately 50% of them singletons, with around a third in the top ten. The material was PBMCs, obtained after 12 months of ibrutinib treatment. These receptors came from a human donor with chronic lymphocytic leukemia.

The chain has TRBV6-1 and TRBJ2-7; perhaps TRBD2 as D (6 bases). CDR3 length: 14 residues. V lost 5 bases to trimming and J lost 3 bases, with 14 bases between them. CDR1 and CDR2 from the germline V gene are MNHNS and SASEGT. Here the CDR3 reads CASSWGDGDYEQYF. In nucleotides, the CDR3 is TGTGCCAGCAGTTGGGGGGACGGAGACTACGAGCAGTACTTC.

V is TRBV27 and J is TRBJ2-2; 8 positions match TRBD2. The ends lost 5 bases at V and 5 bases at J; junction bases unmatched: 10. CDR1 is MNHEY and CDR2 is SMNVEV in the germline V gene (reference sequence). This CDR3 region has 16 residues. Written as DNA, the CDR3 is TGTGCCAGCAGTGCCCGAAGCGGGAGTTTAACCGGGGAGCTGTTTTTT. Its translation is CASSARSGSLTGELFF.

This clone was recorded only once. The V gene is TRBV19, the J gene TRBJ1-5; D is ambiguous. CDR3 size: 16 residues. Germline CDR1 is LNHDA and CDR2 is SQIVND (reference sequence). Trimming took 0 bases from V and 2 from J, leaving 11 bases between them. The CDR3 nucleotides are TGTGCCAGTAGTATAGATGGAGTGTATGGCAATCAGCCCCAGCATTTT. Its translation: CASSIDGVYGNQPQHF.

The chain couples TRBV28 to TRBJ2-3; 10 bases align to TRBD2. V lost 6 bases to trimming and J lost 1 base; unmatched junction nucleotides: 10. The CDR3 loop spans 17 amino acids. Germline V gene sequence: CDR1 MDHEN, CDR2 SYDVKM. The CDR3 protein is CASRTAGGPVGTDTQYF. The DNA of the CDR3 is TGTGCCAGCAGAACAGCGGGAGGGCCCGTGGGCACAGATACGCAGTATTTT.

This clone was detected only a few times. The chain joins TRBV11-2 to TRBJ1-1, with D unresolved. The CDR3 has 14 residues. The germline V gene has CDR1 SGHAT and CDR2 FQNNGV. With 2 bases removed from V and 4 bases from J, the gap between germline ends came to 11 bases. The CDR3 loop is CASSLIAGGTEAFF. For the CDR3, the DNA is TGTGCCAGCAGCTTAATAGCAGGCGGCACTGAAGCTTTCTTT.

This sequence joins TRBV20-1 and TRBJ2-1; no firm D call. V dropped 1 base and J dropped 9 bases, with 7 bases sitting between them. The CDR3 is 11 residues long. CDR1 is DFQATT, CDR2 SNEGSKA, per germline (reference sequence). The CDR3 sequence: CSARGETEQFF. The CDR3 nucleotides read TGCAGTGCTAGAGGAGAGACTGAGCAGTTCTTC.

This clone was recorded a few times. This sequence joins TRBV5-1 and TRBJ1-6, with D hard to call. The germline V and J ends were trimmed by 1 base and 0 bases, with 8 bases remaining between them. Germline V CDR1 and CDR2: SGHRS, YFSETQ. The CDR3 sequence is 16 residues long. This CDR3 reads CASSLYAPSYNSPLHF. The CDR3 DNA sequence: TGCGCCAGCAGCTTGTACGCCCCCTCCTATAATTCACCCCTCCACTTT.

The chain carries TRBV9 and TRBJ2-7; TRBD2 agrees at 12 bases. Germline trimming cut 3 bases from V and 3 bases from J; bases unmatched to any gene: 4. The CDR3 spans 15 residues. The germline V gene has CDR1 SGDLS and CDR2 YYNGEE. Written as DNA, the CDR3 is TGTGCCAGCAGCGCACTAGCGGGGGGTATCTACGAGCAGTACTTC. It is translated as CASSALAGGIYEQYF.

This CDR3 is CASSPNNQPQHF. The DNA of the CDR3 is TGTGCCAGCAGTCCTAACAATCAGCCCCAGCATTTT. The chain combines TRBV28 with TRBJ1-5; D gene unclear. V lost 5 bases and J lost 3, with 5 bases in between. CDR3 length: 12 amino acids. CDR1 is MDHEN, CDR2 SYDVKM, per germline.

This clone showed up just a few times. The chain employs TRBV10-3 and TRBJ2-1, with 10 nucleotides matching TRBD2. Germline V gene lookup returns CDR1 ENHRY and CDR2 SYGVKD. The CDR3 spans 15 residues. Trimming cost V 3 bases and J 4 bases; bases outside gene matches: 3. The CDR3 bases are TGTGCCATCAGTGAAAGCGGGAGGGCTTACAATGAGCAGTTCTTC. Translating gives CAISESGRAYNEQFF.

The V and J genes are TRBV9 and TRBJ2-5, with TRBD1 matching 10 bases. This CDR3 is 15 amino acids long. Trimming took 3 bases from V and 5 from J; bases not matched to a gene: 7. Germline values: CDR1 SGDLS, CDR2 YYNGEE. The DNA of the CDR3 is TGTGCCAGCAGCGGGGGACAGGGGCCTCGGGAGACCCAGTACTTC. This codes for CASSGGQGPRETQYF.

This chain uses TRBV19 with TRBJ1-5, with TRBD1 identical over 8 bases. Germline-derived CDR1 and CDR2 are LNHDA and SQIVND (reference sequence). This CDR3 has 15 residues. Trimming at V came to 9 bases and at J to 4 bases, leaving 11 bases not matched to a gene. The DNA for the CDR3 is TGTGCCAGCACCCCACAGGGGGAGATGAATCAGCCCCAGCATTTT. Protein product: CASTPQGEMNQPQHF.

This clone was seen many times. The chain recombines TRBV7-3 with TRBJ2-1; 16 nucleotides agree with TRBD2. Germline CDR1 SGHTA, CDR2 FQGTGA. The CDR3 is 20 amino acids. The ends lost 1 base at V and 9 bases at J; junction bases unmatched: 15. CDR3 protein: CASSLRPPGLAGGLQSEQFF. CDR3 DNA sequence: TGTGCCAGCAGCTTAAGACCCCCGGGACTAGCGGGAGGGCTTCAAAGTGAGCAGTTCTTC.

This clone has a handful of counts. The chain recombines TRBV18 with TRBJ2-2; 7 bases are a match to TRBD1. Trimming removed 4 bases from V and 10 bases from J; junction bases left unmatched: 6. CDR1 is KGHSH, CDR2 LQKENI, per germline. CDR3 length: 13 amino acids. The CDR3 region has the DNA TGTGCCAGCTCACTCAGGGGGAACCTGGAGCTGTTTTTT. This codes for CASSLRGNLELFF.

This clone was found a few times. The rearrangement links TRBV9 to TRBJ2-1; weak D call: TRBD1 (6 bases). Germline CDR1 is SGDLS and CDR2 is YYNGEE. V was shortened by 4 bases and J by 0 bases, with 11 bases between the two germline ends. The CDR3 length is 15 residues. This CDR3 is CASSPQGTSYNEQFF. The DNA of the CDR3 is TGTGCCAGCAGCCCACAGGGAACCTCCTACAATGAGCAGTTCTTC.

This clone has only a few counts. This chain connects TRBV2 to TRBJ2-2, with 8 positions matching TRBD1. V lost 5 bases and J lost 7; bases outside the gene matches: 15. Looked up from germline, CDR1 is SNHLY and CDR2 is FYNNEI. The CDR3 covers 17 residues. The chain's CDR3 is CASSKDRGSSRVGELFF. Here the CDR3 DNA reads TGTGCCAGCAGTAAAGACAGGGGTTCCTCTAGGGTCGGGGAGCTGTTTTTT.

This chain links TRBV28 with TRBJ1-2, with 8 positions matching TRBD1. Germline lookup yields CDR1 MDHEN and CDR2 SYDVKM. J lost 4 bases, V lost 3 bases, and 7 bases had no gene match. The CDR3 is made up of 15 amino acids. CDR3 in DNA: TGTGCCAGCAGTTTCATGGACAGGGAGACCTATGGCTACACCTTC. Translating gives CASSFMDRETYGYTF.

This clone was detected a few times. CDR3 DNA sequence: TGTGCCAGCAGCTTAGTACGATACAATGAGCAGTTCTTC. As protein: CASSLVRYNEQFF. The rearrangement uses TRBV11-3 and TRBJ2-1; D is unresolved. Trimming removed 1 base from V and 4 bases from J, with 5 bases in between. Germline CDR1 and CDR2: SGHNT and YENEEA. The CDR3 has 13 amino acids.

The chain carries TRBV28 and TRBJ1-2, with D possibly TRBD1 on 6 matching bases. With 7 bases removed from V and 7 bases from J, the gap between germline ends came to 16 bases. The V gene's germline CDR1 is MDHEN and CDR2 SYDVKM. This CDR3 is 13 amino acids long. CDR3 in DNA: TGTGCCAGCACCACGGACAGCAAGGGTGGCTACACCTTC. This codes for CASTTDSKGGYTF.